The clone carrying this T cell receptor beta chain showed up just a few times. Antigen unknown. The sample belongs to a study of blood T cells in healthy people across ages. Study-level results: As age increased, TCR beta diversity per million T cells fell in a roughly linear fashion.

Trimming stripped 7 bases from V and 8 bases from J, with 20 bases between. The CDR3 has 15 residues. A second roughly 7 to 12 cycle PCR used barcoded and J-beta primers. Each CDR3 protein is one row after TCRdb ran MiXCR on the 5' RACE reads. The sample has some 850,000 distinct CDR3 sequences, roughly 25% seen once. The data also belong to a second study, concerning T cells of mothers and their children.

The origin of this receptor is a boy aged 5-17 years in good health. The sequencing sample was made of blood. This chain links TRBV12-3 or TRBV12-4 with TRBJ1-4; D is perhaps TRBD1 (6 bases). The CDR3 protein is CASTPSAGGGEKLFF. The CDR3, as DNA: TGTGCCAGCACTCCCTCCGCTGGGGGCGGCGAAAAACTGTTTTTT.